Listed here are 19 T cell receptor beta chains from one sample, sequenced in a study of blood T cell repertoires in COVID-19. The table came from immunoSEQ multiplex PCR; TCRdb's copy has only in-frame clones and leaves some out. This table holds approximately 240,000 clones, around 90% found once. The sample taken for sequencing was PBMCs or T cells enriched from blood (not recorded which). These receptors were obtained from a woman aged 25-40 years with acute COVID-19.

The rearrangement links TRBV9 to TRBJ1-1; 7 nucleotides line up with TRBD1. Germline V gene data show CDR1 as SGDLS and CDR2 as YYNGEE. V was clipped by 1 base and J by 4 bases; unmatched bases: 1. CDR3 length: 13 residues. CDR3 nucleotide sequence: TGTGCCAGCAGCGTAAGACAGGGCACTGAAGCTTTCTTT. This sequence encodes CASSVRQGTEAFF.

The chain couples TRBV7-3 to TRBJ1-1; no clear D. The ends were cut back, 2 bases at V and 0 bases at J, with 10 bases in the middle. Germline assignment: CDR1 SGHTA and CDR2 FQGTGA. This CDR3 spans 15 amino acids. The CDR3 sequence: CASSLSGAMNTEAFF. CDR3 coding DNA: TGTGCCAGCAGCTTATCGGGAGCCATGAACACTGAAGCTTTCTTT.

V and J are TRBV15 and TRBJ2-1; no clear D. Looked up from germline, CDR1 is LNHNV and CDR2 is YYDKDF (reference sequence). CDR3 size: 13 residues. Trimming pared 0 bases from V and 4 bases from J, leaving 4 bases between. This CDR3 is CATSRDRYNEQFF. The CDR3 nucleotides are TGTGCCACCAGCAGAGATCGGTACAATGAGCAGTTCTTC.

This chain's CDR3 is CASSRDYGYTF. The CDR3 coding sequence is TGTGCCAGTAGTCGCGACTATGGCTACACCTTC. The V gene is TRBV19, the J gene TRBJ1-2; no clear D. The CDR3 is 11 residues long. V lost 5 bases and J lost 3, with 4 bases in between. Germline-derived CDR1 and CDR2 are LNHDA and SQIVND (reference sequence).

The chain links TRBV14 to TRBJ2-3, with TRBD2 identical over 14 bases. The CDR3 has 17 residues. CDR1 and CDR2 (germline): SGHDN, FVKESK. Unmatched junction bases numbered 7, after V lost 4 bases and J lost 4 bases. The CDR3 DNA is TGTGCCAGCAGCCCTTTGACTAGCGGGAGGGCCTCAGATACGCAGTATTTT. This codes for CASSPLTSGRASDTQYF.

This clone was found many times. V usage is TRBV28 and J usage is TRBJ1-4; D may be TRBD1 (6 bases). Trimming stripped 3 bases from V and 8 bases from J, with 16 bases between. CDR1 MDHEN and CDR2 SYDVKM come from the germline V gene. This CDR3 is built from 15 residues. The CDR3 is CASSFTGWGLEKLFF. The CDR3 DNA reads TGTGCCAGCAGTTTTACAGGGTGGGGATTAGAAAAACTGTTTTTT. Full variable domain (outside the CDR3, taken from reference TRBV28 and TRBJ1-4): DVKVTQSSRYLVKRTGEKVFLECVQDMDHENMFWYRQDPGLGLRLIYFSYDVKMKEKGDIPEGYSVSREKKERFSLILESASTNQTSMYLCASSFTGWGLEKLFFGSGTQLSVL.

The chain employs TRBV6-5 and TRBJ1-6; TRBD1 matches 10 bases. The CDR3 runs 14 residues. V lost 8 bases, J lost 10 bases, and 8 bases stayed unmatched. Per the germline V gene, CDR1 is MNHEY and CDR2 is SVGAGI. CDR3 residues: CASGGDRGYSPLHF. CDR3 coding DNA: TGTGCCAGCGGGGGGGACAGGGGATACTCACCCCTCCACTTT.

The CDR3 protein is CASSPGGSPLHF. DNA for the CDR3: TGTGCCAGCAGTCCCGGGGGTTCACCCCTCCACTTT. The rearrangement joins TRBV12-3 or TRBV12-4 to TRBJ1-6; tentatively, D is TRBD1 (5 bases). Trimming took 5 bases from V and 9 from J, leaving 8 bases between them. The CDR3 has 12 amino acids.

The chain carries TRBV6-7 and TRBJ2-4, with 9 bases fitting TRBD1. TRBV6-7 falls under the ORF class, with uncertain function. The V and J ends lost 0 bases and 1 base, in that order; junction bases with no gene match: 1. The CDR3 runs 16 residues. CDR3 bases: TGTGCCAGCAGTTACTCCGGACAGGGGGCCAAAAACATTCAGTACTTC. Protein: CASSYSGQGAKNIQYF.

This sequence joins TRBV3-1 (or the pseudogene TRBV3-2) and TRBJ2-6, with a tentative D call TRBD1 (6 bases). V was trimmed by 3 bases and J by 4 bases, leaving 7 bases between them. The germline V gene has CDR1 LGHDT and CDR2 YNNKEL (reference sequence). There are 14 residues in the CDR3. CDR3 DNA: TGTGCCAGCAGCCATCAGGGGGGGGCCAACGTCCTGACTTTC. This gives the protein CASSHQGGANVLTF.

The V and J genes are TRBV3-1 (or the pseudogene TRBV3-2) and TRBJ2-3; TRBD2 agrees at 8 bases. Trimming took 2 bases from V and 2 from J; bases not matched to a gene: 3. Looked up from germline, CDR1 is LGHDT and CDR2 is YNNKEL (reference sequence). The CDR3 runs 15 residues. The CDR3 nucleotides read TGTGCCAGCAGCCAAACGGGGGGGTACACAGATACGCAGTATTTT. This sequence encodes CASSQTGGYTDTQYF.

The rearrangement joins TRBV27 to TRBJ2-7; tentative D call: TRBD1 (6 bases). The germline gives CDR1 MNHEY, CDR2 SMNVEV (reference sequence). V lost 0 bases and J lost 7, with 13 bases in between. CDR3 length: 14 residues. This chain's CDR3 is CASSLSGTTGEQYF. CDR3 coding DNA: TGTGCCAGCAGTTTATCGGGGACGACAGGTGAGCAGTACTTC.

The J gene is TRBJ2-7, the V gene TRBV2, with 8 bases identical to TRBD1. CDR1 and CDR2 (germline): SNHLY, FYNNEI. CDR3 size: 13 residues. Trimming at V came to 8 bases and at J to 7 bases, leaving 10 bases not matched to a gene. The chain's CDR3 is CASGWDRSWEQYF. In DNA form, the CDR3 reads TGTGCCAGCGGATGGGACAGGTCGTGGGAGCAGTACTTC.

This clone was observed once. This chain connects TRBV28 to TRBJ1-6; 9 bases are shared with TRBD1. V shed 6 bases and J 9 bases; nucleotides not matched to a gene: 6. The CDR3 consists of 14 residues. The germline V gene has CDR1 MDHEN and CDR2 SYDVKM. In DNA form, the CDR3 reads TGTGCCAGCAGCTCGGGACAGGGTCCTTCACCCCTCCACTTT. As protein: CASSSGQGPSPLHF.

V and J are TRBV28 and TRBJ1-1; 8 bases line up with TRBD1. This CDR3 is built from 14 residues. Germline lookup yields CDR1 MDHEN and CDR2 SYDVKM. V trimming: 4 bases; J trimming: 7 bases; junction bases outside the gene matches: 8. The CDR3: CASSSIGTGGEAFF. The CDR3 coding sequence is TGTGCCAGCAGTTCCATAGGGACAGGCGGTGAAGCTTTCTTT. Using reference TRBV28 and TRBJ1-1 for the parts outside the CDR3, the full variable domain is DVKVTQSSRYLVKRTGEKVFLECVQDMDHENMFWYRQDPGLGLRLIYFSYDVKMKEKGDIPEGYSVSREKKERFSLILESASTNQTSMYLCASSSIGTGGEAFFGQGTRLTVV.

The rearrangement uses TRBV7-9 and TRBJ2-1, with 8 bases fitting TRBD2. Germline assignment: CDR1 SEHNR and CDR2 FQNEAQ (reference sequence). The CDR3 is made up of 15 amino acids. V lost 5 bases and J lost 4; bases outside the gene matches: 7. The CDR3 DNA sequence: TGTGCCAGCAGCCCCCCGGGACTAGTTTACAATGAGCAGTTCTTC. Translated: CASSPPGLVYNEQFF.

This clone is a singleton in its sample. The CDR3 reads CASSQRPPGNFYGYTF. CDR3 coding DNA: TGTGCCAGCAGCCAGCGCCCCCCGGGGAATTTCTATGGCTACACCTTC. The chain couples TRBV5-6 to TRBJ1-2; no firm D call. Trimming shortened V by 4 bases and J by 4 bases, and 20 bases separated the two germline ends. Germline loops: CDR1 SGHDT, CDR2 YYEEEE. The CDR3 runs to 16 residues.

The V call is TRBV7-8, the J call TRBJ2-5; TRBD2 matches at 9 bases. V lost 4 bases and J lost 4; bases outside the gene matches: 4. This CDR3 is 14 amino acids long. Germline-derived CDR1 and CDR2 are SGHVS and FQNEAQ. The CDR3 DNA sequence: TGTGCCAGCAGCTCGGGGACTAGCCGAGAGACCCAGTACTTC. Amino acids: CASSSGTSRETQYF.

This sequence joins TRBV12-3 or TRBV12-4 and TRBJ2-7, with D unclear. The germline V and J ends were trimmed by 3 bases and 4 bases, with 7 bases remaining between them. The CDR3 covers 12 residues. The DNA for the CDR3 is TGTGCCAGCAGTTTGTCCGGGTACGAGCAGTACTTC. Its protein is CASSLSGYEQYF.